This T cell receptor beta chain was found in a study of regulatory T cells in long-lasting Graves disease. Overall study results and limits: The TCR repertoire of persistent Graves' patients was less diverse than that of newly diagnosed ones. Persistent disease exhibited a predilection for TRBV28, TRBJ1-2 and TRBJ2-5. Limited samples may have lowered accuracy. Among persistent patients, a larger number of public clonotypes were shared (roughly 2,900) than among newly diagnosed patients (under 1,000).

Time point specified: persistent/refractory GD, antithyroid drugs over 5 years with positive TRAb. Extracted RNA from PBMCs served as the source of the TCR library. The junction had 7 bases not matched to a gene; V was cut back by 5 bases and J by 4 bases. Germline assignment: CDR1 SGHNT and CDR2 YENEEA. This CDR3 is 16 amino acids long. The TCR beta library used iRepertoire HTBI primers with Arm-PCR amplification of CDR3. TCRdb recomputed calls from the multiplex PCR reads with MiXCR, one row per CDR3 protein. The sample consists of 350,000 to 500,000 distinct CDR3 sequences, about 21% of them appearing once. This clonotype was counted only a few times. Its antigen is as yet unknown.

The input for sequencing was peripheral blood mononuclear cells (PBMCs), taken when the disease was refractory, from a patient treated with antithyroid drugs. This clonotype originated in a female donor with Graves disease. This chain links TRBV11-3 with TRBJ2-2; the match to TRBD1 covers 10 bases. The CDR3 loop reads CASSRRTGGVTGELFF. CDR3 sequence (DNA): TGTGCCAGCAGCCGACGGACAGGGGGTGTCACCGGGGAGCTGTTTTTT.